This T cell receptor beta chain is from a study of CD8 T cells in acute hepatitis C reinfection (dated by TCRdb to the early 2020s). Notes on the research overall: The TCRbeta repertoire of CD8+ T cells specific for the HCV NS3-1073 epitope was profiled during acute infection and after viral clearance. Paired acute and follow-up samples were contributed by four of the spontaneous resolvers.

With respect to this clone: There is no known antigen for this receptor. One base away there is no much larger clone; base qualities are not given.

Genomic DNA was extracted from FACS-sorted cells, and TCRbeta chain sequencing was performed through the commercial immunoSEQ service. Per the authors' processing: ImmunoSEQ Analyzer software v3.0 and R v3.5.1 were the tools used to analyze the repertoire data. Only productive rearrangements were analyzed, because any sequences with stop codons or out-of-frame rearrangements were filtered out. Simpson diversity, Shannon entropy, CDR3 length and nucleotide addition metrics were supplied by the sequencing provider. Clonotypes were grouped by frequency into dominant, sub-dominant, low or lowest abundance categories, and clonotypes below 0.1% were left out of most analyses. A CDR3 amino acid clonotype was designated public if detected in at least two subjects at a cumulative frequency of at least 0.5%. TCRdb retrieved this table from immuneACCESS and kept in-frame rearrangements only. Not all clones are present; in checked studies, unresolved V genes account for under half, and no reason is known for the remainder. The DNA gave D and trimming, while V, J and clone size come from that table. A total of approximately 40,000 clones appear in this sample, approximately 83% of them only once. The ten largest clonotypes hold approximately 10% of the sample.

This specimen's time point label, per the study, means: naive CD8 control sorted from an acute-time-point sample. Enrolled in the Montreal Hepatitis C Cohort (HEPCO) in Canada, the donors were people who inject drugs, and these donors were followed every 3 months. Acute primary HCV infection was defined by a positive HCV RNA or antibody test following a negative test within the previous 24 weeks. Antibodies against CD3, CD8 and CD45RO were used for surface staining, and dead cells were excluded with an aqua fixable dye. Under 10 spontaneous resolvers, defined by HCV RNA clearance within 24 weeks, were included in the cohort. Negative selection by means of the MACS CD8+ T cell Isolation Kit yielded CD8+ T cells from peripheral blood mononuclear cells recovered from cryopreservation by thawing. Sorting of the cells was done on a BD FACSAria II cell sorter. Study-wide conclusions, independent of this receptor: Thirteen public clonotypes were found regardless of outcome; one public clonotype used V04-02/J02-02. Because bulk sequencing was performed on the TCRbeta chain only, alphabeta pairing of public clonotypes could not be determined. The NS3-1073 specific repertoires were highly diverse, and diversity did not differ significantly among acute resolver, follow-up resolver and acute chronic samples. Few CDR3 sequences were shared with other epitopes, and differences in sequencing approaches may have limited exact matching. All groups showed preferential use of the TRBV04 and TRBV06 gene families, a pattern that overrepresentation in the naive pool did not explain. Follow-up repertoires were not available for chronically infected subjects, because NS3-1073 specific cells were too rare to be sorted.

CDR1 is given as GTSNPN and CDR2 as SVGIG, both from the germline V gene (reference sequence). V loses 2 bases of germline sequence and J loses 4 bases, and the interval between the two ends is 6 bases. The CDR3 sequence holds 12 residues, the cysteine and phenylalanine included. Only CDR3 DNA is held: 36 bases, read in frame from base 1. The receptor chain draws on TRBV30 and TRBJ1-3, with the D gene call left open. The TCR was taken from a woman between 18 and 29 years old who spontaneously cleared hepatitis C infection. Sequencing was performed on naive CD8+ T cells from PBMCs. Per the publication, the cell subset or site label means: sorted total naive CD45RO-negative CD8+ T cells. The CDR3 protein sequence reads: CAWSTAGNTIYF. Here is the DNA: TGTGCCTGGAGTACTGCAGGAAACACCATATATTTT.